Listed below are T cell receptor beta chains from one sample, sequenced in a study of blood T cell repertoires in COVID-19. Clones were read by immunoSEQ multiplex PCR, and TCRdb kept only the in-frame ones, dropping some. The sample carries roughly 150,000 clones, 79% recorded once. Sequenced input: peripheral blood. Source of these receptors: a woman aged 60-75 years with COVID-19, enrolled during active disease. CDR3s include the opening cysteine and the closing phenylalanine or tryptophan. The D gene is left open where the match is weak. Clone size is given for some rows only: seen once, a few or many times, or a class if the clone is expanded.

.	TRBJ2-5	.	TRBV11-3	CASSLGGSQETQYF	TGTGCCAGCAGCTTAGGAGGCTCTCAAGAGACCCAGTACTTC
TRBD2	TRBJ2-1	.	TRBV11-3	CASSQRSAGGGGEQFF	TGTGCCAGCAGCCAACGATCAGCGGGAGGCGGTGGTGAGCAGTTCTTC
TRBD2	TRBJ2-6	.	TRBV18	CASSPASGDSGANVLTF	TGTGCCAGCTCACCCGCTAGCGGGGACTCTGGGGCCAACGTCCTGACTTTC
.	TRBJ1-5	few	TRBV19	CATSDDSDQPQHF	TGTGCCACCAGCGACGATTCGGATCAGCCCCAGCATTTT
.	TRBJ2-7	.	TRBV6-5	CASSALSSSSYEQYF	TGTGCCAGCAGCGCCCTTAGTTCTAGCTCCTACGAGCAGTACTTC
TRBD2	TRBJ2-5	few	TRBV6-5	CASRGLAGGETQYF	TGTGCCAGCCGAGGGCTAGCGGGAGGTGAGACCCAGTACTTC
.	TRBJ2-1	.	TRBV7-9	CASSLGGMPSYNEQFF	TGTGCCAGCAGCCTTGGCGGGATGCCCTCCTACAATGAGCAGTTCTTC
TRBD2	TRBJ2-2	.	TRBV7-3	CASSLFASGNTGELFF	TGTGCCAGCAGCTTATTTGCTAGCGGGAACACCGGGGAGCTGTTTTTT
TRBD1	TRBJ1-5	once	TRBV18	CASSPMGQGNQPQHF	TGTGCCAGCTCACCAATGGGACAGGGCAATCAGCCCCAGCATTTT
TRBD1	TRBJ1-4	.	TRBV29-1	CSVGQGVTEKLFF	TGCAGCGTGGGACAGGGAGTTACTGAAAAACTGTTTTTT
TRBD1	TRBJ1-2	many	TRBV7-9	CASSLGRQGRQGYTF	TGTGCCAGCAGCTTAGGGCGACAGGGACGTCAAGGCTACACCTTC
TRBD2	TRBJ2-3	.	TRBV7-9	CASSSPGGGKDTQYF	TGTGCCAGCAGCTCACCGGGAGGGGGGAAAGATACGCAGTATTTT
.	TRBJ2-3	.	TRBV9	CASSVLATSTDTQYF	TGTGCCAGCAGCGTACTAGCGACTAGCACAGATACGCAGTATTTT
.	TRBJ1-5	once	TRBV5-5	CASSLDGAGNQPQHF	TGTGCCAGCAGCTTGGACGGAGCCGGCAATCAGCCCCAGCATTTT
TRBD2	TRBJ2-3	.	TRBV4-1	CASSQGTSVTQYF	TGCGCCAGCAGCCAAGGGACTAGCGTTACGCAGTATTTT
TRBD1	TRBJ1-1	.	TRBV12-5	CASGPPGQGGHDQMNTEAFF	TGTGCTAGTGGCCCGCCCGGACAGGGTGGACACGATCAGATGAACACTGAAGCTTTCTTT
TRBD1	TRBJ1-5	.	TRBV28	CASSYRGHYQPQHF	TGTGCCAGCAGTTATAGGGGGCATTATCAGCCCCAGCATTTT
TRBD1	TRBJ2-6	.	TRBV5-1	CASSSPGQGAGANVLTF	TGCGCCAGCAGCTCTCCGGGACAGGGGGCTGGGGCCAACGTCCTGACTTTC
.	TRBJ2-5	.	TRBV4-1	CASSQSGEETQYF	TGCGCCAGCAGCCAGTCGGGGGAAGAGACCCAGTACTTC
.	TRBJ2-1	.	TRBV7-7	CASSFARQDEQFF	TGTGCTAGCAGCTTTGCTAGACAGGACGAGCAGTTCTTC
TRBD1	TRBJ2-7	.	TRBV25-1	CASSDPGQGLYEQYF	TGTGCCAGCAGTGATCCGGGACAGGGGTTATACGAGCAGTACTTC
.	TRBJ1-3	.	TRBV19	CASSWTAGNTIYF	TGTGCCAGTAGTTGGACAGCTGGAAACACCATATATTTT
.	TRBJ2-7	.	TRBV7-3	CASSLAGQDQQYF	TGTGCCAGCAGCTTAGCGGGGCAAGATCAGCAGTACTTC
.	TRBJ1-5	.	TRBV12-2	CASRPRTGKEPQHF	TGTGCAAGTCGCCCACGGACAGGGAAAGAGCCCCAGCATTTT
.	TRBJ2-2	.	TRBV18	CASSPLTNTGELFF	TGTGCCAGCTCACCCCTTACAAACACCGGGGAGCTGTTTTTT
TRBD2	TRBJ2-3	.	TRBV14	CASSQDISGTSGRSNTQYF	TGTGCCAGCAGCCAAGACATATCCGGGACTAGCGGGAGATCGAATACGCAGTATTTT
TRBD1	TRBJ2-1	.	TRBV14	CASSQPGQGLYNEQFF	TGTGCCAGCAGCCAACCGGGACAGGGATTATACAATGAGCAGTTCTTC
.	TRBJ2-3	.	TRBV30	CACLWATDTQYF	TGTGCCTGTTTATGGGCTACAGATACGCAGTATTTT
.	TRBJ1-2	.	TRBV7-8	CASSLAGQLNYGYTF	TGTGCCAGCAGCTTAGCGGGACAACTAAACTATGGCTACACCTTC
TRBD1	TRBJ1-6	.	TRBV11-2	CASSLTGGNSPLHF	TGTGCCAGCAGCTTAACAGGGGGCAATTCACCCCTCCACTTT
TRBD1	TRBJ1-1	.	TRBV5-6	CASSYGTGGNTEAFF	TGTGCCAGCAGCTACGGGACAGGGGGTAACACTGAAGCTTTCTTT
.	TRBJ1-2	few	TRBV29-1	CSVDQGGVGYTF	TGCAGCGTTGACCAGGGTGGCGTTGGCTACACCTTC
.	TRBJ1-4	.	TRBV7-8	CASSLFGPGGEKLFF	TGTGCCAGCAGCTTATTTGGGCCGGGGGGGGAAAAACTGTTTTTT
TRBD2	TRBJ2-4	.	TRBV30	CAWSVPKRGDKNIQYF	TGTGCCTGGAGTGTACCGAAGCGGGGGGATAAAAACATTCAGTACTTC
TRBD2	TRBJ2-1	many	TRBV11-1	CASSEREAYNEQFF	TGTGCCAGCAGCGAGCGGGAGGCCTACAATGAGCAGTTCTTC
TRBD1	TRBJ2-6	.	TRBV29-1	CSVGTGSGANVLTF	TGCAGCGTTGGGACAGGGTCTGGGGCCAACGTCCTGACTTTC
.	TRBJ2-5	.	TRBV10-1	CASSRDNLQETQYF	TGCGCCAGCAGCCGGGACAACCTACAAGAGACCCAGTACTTC
.	TRBJ1-2	.	TRBV20-1	CSGWEPGYTF	TGCAGTGGGTGGGAGCCTGGCTACACCTTC
.	TRBJ1-2	.	TRBV29-1	CSVEDRVDYGYTF	TGCAGCGTTGAAGATCGGGTGGACTATGGCTACACCTTC
.	TRBJ1-1	many	TRBV7-2	CASSPGRGSTEAFF	TGTGCCAGCAGCCCGGGACGGGGGAGCACTGAAGCTTTCTTT
.	TRBJ1-4	.	TRBV28	CASRAGGGGNEKLFF	TGTGCCAGCAGGGCCGGAGGGGGGGGTAATGAAAAACTGTTTTTT
TRBD1	TRBJ2-5	.	TRBV6-1	CASSGPKRGPQETQYF	TGTGCCAGCAGTGGGCCGAAAAGGGGGCCCCAAGAGACCCAGTACTTC
TRBD1	TRBJ1-1	once	TRBV11-1	CASSLRVRGSTEAFF	TGTGCCAGCAGCTTAAGGGTCAGGGGGAGCACTGAAGCTTTCTTT
.	TRBJ2-5	.	TRBV15	CATSRAGTLRGETQYF	TGTGCCACCAGCAGAGCCGGGACCCTACGGGGGGAGACCCAGTACTTC
TRBD1	TRBJ2-1	.	TRBV6-4	CASSVSGTGYNEQFF	TGTGCCAGCAGTGTCTCCGGGACAGGGTACAATGAGCAGTTCTTC
.	TRBJ2-7	.	TRBV20-1	CSASDRRNPTYEQYF	TGCAGTGCTAGTGATAGGCGGAATCCCACCTACGAGCAGTACTTC
TRBD1	TRBJ2-5	once	TRBV19	CASSINRGLETQYF	TGTGCCAGTAGTATCAACAGGGGGCTTGAGACCCAGTACTTC
.	TRBJ2-5	once	TRBV19	CASSIGGTTQETQYF	TGTGCCAGTAGTATAGGGGGGACAACACAAGAGACCCAGTACTTC
.	TRBJ2-2	.	TRBV3-1/TRBV3-2	CASSQSLNTGELFF	TGTGCCAGCAGCCAATCGTTGAACACCGGGGAGCTGTTTTTT
.	TRBJ2-5	once	TRBV2	CASSDSSQGRETQYF	TGTGCCAGCAGTGATTCGAGTCAGGGGAGAGAGACCCAGTACTTC
.	TRBJ1-1	.	TRBV6-6	CASSYAGMNTEAFF	TGTGCCAGCAGTTACGCAGGGATGAACACTGAAGCTTTCTTT
.	TRBJ2-2	.	TRBV27	CASRRWGGPAGELFF	TGTGCCAGCAGGCGGTGGGGGGGCCCCGCCGGGGAGCTGTTTTTT
.	TRBJ1-5	.	TRBV10-3	CAISDGGDSQPQHF	TGTGCCATCAGTGACGGAGGGGATAGTCAGCCCCAGCATTTT
.	TRBJ2-5	.	TRBV27	CASSLLGAQETQYF	TGTGCCAGCAGTTTATTGGGGGCCCAAGAGACCCAGTACTTC
.	TRBJ2-7	few	TRBV5-1	CASREGIYEQYF	TGCGCCAGCAGGGAGGGAATCTACGAGCAGTACTTC
TRBD1	TRBJ2-3	once	TRBV6-2/TRBV6-3	CASSQTGLWTDTQYF	TGTGCCAGCAGTCAGACAGGGCTCTGGACAGATACGCAGTATTTT
TRBD2	TRBJ2-5	.	TRBV3-1/TRBV3-2	CASSLPGGGRAQYF	TGTGCCAGCAGCCTCCCGGGGGGCGGGAGGGCCCAGTACTTC
TRBD1	TRBJ2-1	.	TRBV7-9	CASSTTGQGPNEQFF	TGTGCCAGCAGCACTACGGGACAGGGTCCCAATGAGCAGTTCTTC
.	TRBJ2-3	.	TRBV29-1	CSALTPGAGASDTQYF	TGCAGCGCCCTGACCCCCGGGGCGGGGGCGAGCGATACGCAGTATTTT
.	TRBJ1-5	.	TRBV30	CAWSPSGRDSNQPQHF	TGTGCCTGGAGTCCCTCTGGCAGGGATAGCAATCAGCCCCAGCATTTT